A single TCR beta chain is shown here with its context. This entry is derived from a study of T cell responses to AZD1222 COVID-19 vaccine. Clones were sequenced by immunoSEQ multiplex PCR, and TCRdb holds only the in-frame ones, with some missing. Of roughly 140,000 clones in the sample, 88% were seen once. Trimming pared 3 bases from V and 0 bases from J, leaving 7 bases between. CDR3 size: 14 residues. CDR1 and CDR2 (germline): KGHSH, LQKENI. The chain employs TRBV18 and TRBJ2-3, with TRBD1 as a possible D gene (6 bases). The source was peripheral blood, collected 28 days after the second AZD1222 dose. The receptor was derived from an adult who received the AZD1222 COVID-19 vaccine. DNA of the CDR3: TGTGCCAGCTCACCGGACAGTAGCACAGATACGCAGTATTTT. This gives the protein CASSPDSSTDTQYF.